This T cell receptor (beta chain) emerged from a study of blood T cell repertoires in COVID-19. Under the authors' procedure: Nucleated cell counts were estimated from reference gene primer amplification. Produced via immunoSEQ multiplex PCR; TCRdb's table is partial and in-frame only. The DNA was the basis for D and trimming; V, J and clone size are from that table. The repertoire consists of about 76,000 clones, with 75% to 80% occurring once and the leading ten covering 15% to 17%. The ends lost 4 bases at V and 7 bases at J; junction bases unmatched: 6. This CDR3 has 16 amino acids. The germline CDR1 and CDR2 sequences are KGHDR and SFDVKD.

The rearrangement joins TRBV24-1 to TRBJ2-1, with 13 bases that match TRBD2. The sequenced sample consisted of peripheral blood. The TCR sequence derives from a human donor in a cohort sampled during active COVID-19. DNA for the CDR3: TGTGCCACCAGTGAAACCGGGACTAGCGGGAATAATGAGCAGTTCTTC. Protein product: CATSETGTSGNNEQFF.